Shown below are 21 T cell receptor beta chains from a single sample sequenced in a study of control samples from healthy donors and cancer patients. Assay used: immunoSEQ multiplex PCR; TCRdb lists only in-frame clones, some missing. The table has about 140,000 clones, about 90% seen once. Sequenced material: blood. These receptors all come from a man aged 18 to 29 in good health.

V usage is TRBV28 and J usage is TRBJ1-4, with D possibly TRBD1 on 6 matching bases. This CDR3 region has 16 residues. The ends were cut back, 6 bases at V and 8 bases at J, with 22 bases in the middle. Germline CDR1 is MDHEN and CDR2 is SYDVKM. As DNA, the CDR3 is TGTGCCAGCAGCCCATCAAGGGCAGGGGCTAGGGAAAAACTGTTTTTT. It translates to CASSPSRAGAREKLFF.

There are a few counts of this clone. The rearrangement joins TRBV7-2 to TRBJ2-2; D call uncertain. This CDR3 is built from 15 residues. Trimming pared 0 bases from V and 1 base from J, leaving 6 bases between. Germline CDR1 is SGHTA and CDR2 is FQGNSA. This chain's CDR3 is CASSLAQRNTGELFF. CDR3 in DNA: TGTGCCAGCAGCTTAGCCCAGAGGAACACCGGGGAGCTGTTTTTT.

This chain uses TRBV12-5 with TRBJ2-1; D is perhaps TRBD1 (5 bases). V was trimmed by 2 bases and J by 3 bases, leaving 14 bases between them. Germline V gene sequence: CDR1 LGHNT, CDR2 FRNRAP. The CDR3 is 16 amino acids. The CDR3 DNA follows: TGTGCTAGTGGTTTGTCTGGTAGGACAAGCTACAATGAGCAGTTCTTC. Amino acid sequence: CASGLSGRTSYNEQFF.

The rearrangement joins TRBV7-3 to TRBJ2-3; 9 nucleotides match TRBD2. Germline values: CDR1 SGHTA, CDR2 FQGTGA. After removal of 3 bases from V and 5 bases from J, the junction contained 6 bases not matched to a gene. CDR3 length equals 15 residues. The CDR3 bases are TGTGCCAGCAGCTTGGGCGGGGGGGCAAGAGATACGCAGTATTTT. Its protein is CASSLGGGARDTQYF. The entire variable domain, with the rest obtained from reference TRBV7-3 and TRBJ2-3, is as follows: GAGVSQTPSNKVTEKGKYVELRCDPISGHTALYWYRQSLGQGPEFLIYFQGTGAADDSGLPNDRFFAVRPEGSVSTLKIQRTERGDSAVYLCASSLGGGARDTQYFGPGTRLTVL.

The chain employs TRBV28 and TRBJ2-3; 7 bases match TRBD2. From germline, CDR1 is MDHEN and CDR2 SYDVKM. This CDR3 contains 15 residues. Trimming took 6 bases from V and 0 from J; bases not matched to a gene: 6. CDR3 loop: CASSKLAPSTDTQYF. CDR3 nucleotides: TGTGCCAGCAGCAAACTAGCGCCTAGCACAGATACGCAGTATTTT. Full variable domain (outside the CDR3, taken from reference TRBV28 and TRBJ2-3): DVKVTQSSRYLVKRTGEKVFLECVQDMDHENMFWYRQDPGLGLRLIYFSYDVKMKEKGDIPEGYSVSREKKERFSLILESASTNQTSMYLCASSKLAPSTDTQYFGPGTRLTVL.

The chain employs TRBV9 and TRBJ2-1, with D unclear. Germline-derived CDR1 and CDR2 are SGDLS and YYNGEE. The CDR3 is 13 residues long. V was pared by 4 bases and J by 5 bases, with 10 bases between. The CDR3 DNA follows: TGTGCCAGCAGCTGGAACTCAAACAATGAGCAGTTCTTC. Protein sequence: CASSWNSNNEQFF. The full variable domain, with the rest looked up from reference TRBV9 and TRBJ2-1, is DSGVTQTPKHLITATGQRVTLRCSPRSGDLSVYWYQQSLDQGLQFLIQYYNGEERAKGNILERFSAQQFPDLHSELNLSSLELGDSALYFCASSWNSNNEQFFGPGTRLTVL.

The rearrangement joins TRBV30 to TRBJ1-1; D is uncertain. V lost 3 bases, J lost 0 bases, and 2 bases lay in between. In germline, CDR1 is GTSNPN, CDR2 SVGIG (reference sequence). This CDR3 is 11 amino acids long. This chain's CDR3 is CAWSMNTEAFF. For the CDR3, the DNA is TGTGCCTGGAGCATGAACACTGAAGCTTTCTTT.

The V gene is TRBV7-2, the J gene TRBJ2-2; D gene ambiguous. There are 14 residues in the CDR3. Between the trimmed V and J ends, which lost 1 base and 1 base, there was a span of 4 bases. Germline CDR1 and CDR2: SGHTA and FQGNSA. CDR3 nucleotide sequence: TGTGCCAGCAGCTTAGTCGGGAACACCGGGGAGCTGTTTTTT. This codes for CASSLVGNTGELFF.

This clone was seen a few times. This chain uses TRBV6-5 with TRBJ1-1; D remains unclear. The V and J ends lost 0 bases and 2 bases respectively, with 10 bases between them. Germline CDR1 and CDR2: MNHEY and SVGAGI. The CDR3 is 15 amino acids. CDR3 residues: CASSYSRQINTEAFF. In nucleotides, the CDR3 is TGTGCCAGCAGTTACTCGAGACAAATCAACACTGAAGCTTTCTTT.

This chain connects TRBV27 to TRBJ2-2, with no clear D. Germline V CDR1 and CDR2: MNHEY, SMNVEV (reference sequence). CDR3 length: 14 residues. Trimming removed 2 bases from V and 1 base from J, with 5 bases in between. The CDR3 bases are TGTGCCAGCAGTTTACACGGGAACACCGGGGAGCTGTTTTTT. Its protein is CASSLHGNTGELFF.

The chain is built from TRBV5-1 and TRBJ1-1; D is uncertain. The germline V and J ends were trimmed by 2 bases and 2 bases, with 13 bases remaining between them. Looked up from germline, CDR1 is SGHRS and CDR2 is YFSETQ. This CDR3 contains 15 residues. CDR3 loop: CASSLVGQPNTEAFF. CDR3 nucleotide sequence: TGCGCCAGCAGCTTAGTCGGGCAGCCAAACACTGAAGCTTTCTTT. The whole variable domain, remainder taken from reference TRBV5-1 and TRBJ1-1, is KAGVTQTPRYLIKTRGQQVTLSCSPISGHRSVSWYQQTPGQGLQFLFEYFSETQRNKGNFPGRFSGRQFSNSRSEMNVSTLELGDSALYLCASSLVGQPNTEAFFGQGTRLTVV.

The V gene is TRBV24-1, the J gene TRBJ2-3; TRBD2 matches 11 bases. The CDR3 runs to 17 residues. The germline gives CDR1 KGHDR, CDR2 SFDVKD. With 4 bases clipped from V and 2 bases from J, the junction kept 7 bases outside the gene matches. CDR3 in DNA: TGTGCCACCAGTGACAGCGGGACTAGCGGAGCCACAGATACGCAGTATTTT. Protein sequence: CATSDSGTSGATDTQYF.

The J gene is TRBJ1-1, the V gene TRBV5-8; D possibly corresponds to TRBD1 (5 bases). This CDR3 region has 13 residues. Germline V gene sequence: CDR1 SGHTS, CDR2 YDEGEE. V was pared by 4 bases and J by 5 bases, with 12 bases between. CDR3 nucleotides: TGTGCCAGCAGCCCAGAAGGGGCTACTGAAGCTTTCTTT. This encodes CASSPEGATEAFF.

This clone has just one count. The chain combines TRBV27 with TRBJ1-6, with TRBD1 as a possible D gene (5 bases). The CDR3 runs to 18 residues. V was shortened by 4 bases and J by 2 bases, with 18 bases between the two germline ends. The germline gives CDR1 MNHEY, CDR2 SMNVEV (reference sequence). The CDR3 DNA sequence: TGTGCCAGCAGTTACTACTCACCCCAGGGCCCCTATAATTCACCCCTCCACTTT. Translated, it gives CASSYYSPQGPYNSPLHF.

This chain connects TRBV5-4 to TRBJ2-7; TRBD2 is a possible D gene (6 bases). The CDR3 spans 14 residues. The V and J ends lost 5 bases and 2 bases respectively, with 14 bases between them. Germline loops: CDR1 SGHNT, CDR2 YYREEE (reference sequence). CDR3 sequence (DNA): TGTGCCAGCAGTTCTTACTCGGGGGCCTACGAGCAGTACTTC. It codes for CASSSYSGAYEQYF.

V gene TRBV5-1 combines with J gene TRBJ1-6; the D gene is possibly TRBD1 (6 bases). V gave up 2 bases and J gave up 4 bases, with 7 bases separating them. The germline V gene has CDR1 SGHRS and CDR2 YFSETQ. The CDR3 extends over 14 amino acids. This CDR3 is CASSLQGYNSPLHF. CDR3 nucleotide sequence: TGCGCCAGCAGCTTACAGGGTTATAATTCACCCCTCCACTTT. Based on the CDR3 plus reference TRBV5-1 and TRBJ1-6, the full variable domain is KAGVTQTPRYLIKTRGQQVTLSCSPISGHRSVSWYQQTPGQGLQFLFEYFSETQRNKGNFPGRFSGRQFSNSRSEMNVSTLELGDSALYLCASSLQGYNSPLHFGNGTRLTVT.

The chain recombines TRBV5-1 with TRBJ2-7, with D possibly being TRBD1 or TRBD2 (5 bases each). Trimming removed 4 bases from V and 0 bases from J, with 8 bases in between. Germline V CDR1 and CDR2: SGHRS, YFSETQ. The CDR3 extends over 13 amino acids. CDR3 amino acids: CASSPGPSYEQYF. The CDR3, as DNA: TGCGCCAGCAGCCCGGGGCCCTCCTACGAGCAGTACTTC.

V is TRBV18 and J is TRBJ1-3; TRBD1 is a possible D gene (5 bases). Germline values: CDR1 KGHSH, CDR2 LQKENI. V was trimmed by 3 bases and J by 0 bases, leaving 12 bases between them. This CDR3 is built from 16 residues. For the CDR3, the DNA is TGTGCCAGCTCACCCCCCGGGACGATCTCTGGAAACACCATATATTTT. Translation: CASSPPGTISGNTIYF.

The rearrangement links TRBV6-2 or TRBV6-3 to TRBJ2-3; TRBD1 matches 7 bases. Germline V gene sequence: CDR1 MNHEY, CDR2 SVGEGT. J gave up 0 bases and V 5 bases, and 17 bases lay outside the gene matches. This CDR3 has 19 amino acids. The CDR3 loop is CASSQTLRDSLSSTDTQYF. CDR3 DNA: TGTGCCAGCAGTCAGACGTTAAGGGACAGCCTCTCTAGCACAGATACGCAGTATTTT.

The chain is built from TRBV19 and TRBJ2-2; D may be TRBD1 or TRBD2 (5 bases each). The CDR3 totals 16 residues. V lost 2 bases to trimming and J lost 6 bases, with 16 bases between them. Germline CDR1 reads LNHDA; CDR2 reads SQIVND (reference sequence). Written as DNA, the CDR3 is TGTGCCAGTAGTATAAAGAGAGGGGTTGGGTCCGGGGAGCTGTTTTTT. Amino acid sequence: CASSIKRGVGSGELFF.

This rearrangement joins TRBV29-1 to TRBJ2-2; 7 bases line up with TRBD2. The CDR3 has 13 residues. The V and J ends lost 6 bases and 2 bases, in that order; junction bases with no gene match: 3. Germline V gene sequence: CDR1 SQVTM, CDR2 ANQGSEA. CDR3: CSVKRGNTGELFF. The CDR3 DNA reads as TGCAGCGTGAAGCGGGGTAACACCGGGGAGCTGTTTTTT.